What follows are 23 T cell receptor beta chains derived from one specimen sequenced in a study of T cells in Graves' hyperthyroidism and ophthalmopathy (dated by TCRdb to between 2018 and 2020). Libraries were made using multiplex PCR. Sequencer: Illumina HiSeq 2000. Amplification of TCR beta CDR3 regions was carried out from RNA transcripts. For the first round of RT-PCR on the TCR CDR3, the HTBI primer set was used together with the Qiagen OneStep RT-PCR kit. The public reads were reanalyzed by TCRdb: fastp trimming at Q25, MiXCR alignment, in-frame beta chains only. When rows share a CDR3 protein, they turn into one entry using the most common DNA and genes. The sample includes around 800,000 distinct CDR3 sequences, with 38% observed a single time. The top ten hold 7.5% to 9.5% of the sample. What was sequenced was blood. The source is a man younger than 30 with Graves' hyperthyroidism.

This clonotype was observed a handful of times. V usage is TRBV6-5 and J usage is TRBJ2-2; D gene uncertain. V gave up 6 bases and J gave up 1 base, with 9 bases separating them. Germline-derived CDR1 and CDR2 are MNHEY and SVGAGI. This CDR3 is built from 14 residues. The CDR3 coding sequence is TGTGCCAGCAGCGCAGACTGGAACACCGGGGAGCTGTTTTTT. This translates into CASSADWNTGELFF.

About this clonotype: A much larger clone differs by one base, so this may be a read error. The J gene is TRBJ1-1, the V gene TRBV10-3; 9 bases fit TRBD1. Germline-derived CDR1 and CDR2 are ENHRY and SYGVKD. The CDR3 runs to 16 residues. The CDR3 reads CTISGTGNPMNTEAFF. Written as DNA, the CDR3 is TGTACCATCAGTGGGACAGGGAACCCTATGAACACTGAAGCTTTCTTT.

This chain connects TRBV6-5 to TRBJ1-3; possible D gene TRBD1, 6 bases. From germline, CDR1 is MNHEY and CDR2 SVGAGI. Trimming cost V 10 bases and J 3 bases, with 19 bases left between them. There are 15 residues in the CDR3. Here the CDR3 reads CATRRTAGDGNTIYF. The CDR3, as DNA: TGTGCCACCCGTCGGACAGCCGGGGATGGAAACACCATATATTTT.

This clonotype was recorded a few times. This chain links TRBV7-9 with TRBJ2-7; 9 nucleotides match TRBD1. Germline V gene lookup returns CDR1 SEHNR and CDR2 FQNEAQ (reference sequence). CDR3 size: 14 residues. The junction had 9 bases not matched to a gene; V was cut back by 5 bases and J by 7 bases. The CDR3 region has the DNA TGTGCCAGCAGCCCCGGACAGGGGACGGGGGAGCAGTACTTC. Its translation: CASSPGQGTGEQYF.

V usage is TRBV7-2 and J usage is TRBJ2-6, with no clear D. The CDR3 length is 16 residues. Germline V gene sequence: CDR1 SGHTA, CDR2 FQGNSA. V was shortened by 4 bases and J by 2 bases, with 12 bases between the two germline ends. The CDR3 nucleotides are TGTGCCAGCAGCTCAACTTGGGGTGCTGGGGCCAACGTCCTGACTTTC. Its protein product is CASSSTWGAGANVLTF.

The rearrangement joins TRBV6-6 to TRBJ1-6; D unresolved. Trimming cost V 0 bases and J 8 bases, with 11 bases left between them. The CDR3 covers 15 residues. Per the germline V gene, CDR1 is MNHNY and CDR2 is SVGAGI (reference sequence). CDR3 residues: CASSYSGPAYSPLHF. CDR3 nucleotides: TGTGCCAGCAGTTACTCGGGCCCGGCTTATTCACCCCTCCACTTT.

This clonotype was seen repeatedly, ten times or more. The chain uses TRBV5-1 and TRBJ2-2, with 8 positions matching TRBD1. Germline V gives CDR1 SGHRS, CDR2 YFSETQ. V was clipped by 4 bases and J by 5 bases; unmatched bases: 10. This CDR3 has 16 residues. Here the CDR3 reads CASSPPTRQGTGELFF. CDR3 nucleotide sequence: TGCGCCAGCAGCCCGCCTACCCGACAGGGGACCGGGGAGCTGTTTTTT. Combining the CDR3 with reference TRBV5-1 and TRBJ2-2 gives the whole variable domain KAGVTQTPRYLIKTRGQQVTLSCSPISGHRSVSWYQQTPGQGLQFLFEYFSETQRNKGNFPGRFSGRQFSNSRSEMNVSTLELGDSALYLCASSPPTRQGTGELFFGEGSRLTVL.

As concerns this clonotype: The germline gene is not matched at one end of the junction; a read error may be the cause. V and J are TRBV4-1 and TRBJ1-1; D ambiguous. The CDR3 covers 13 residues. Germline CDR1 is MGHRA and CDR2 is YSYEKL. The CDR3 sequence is CASSQERNTDAFF. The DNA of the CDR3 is TGCGCCAGCAGCCAAGAACGGAACACTGACGCTTTCTTT.

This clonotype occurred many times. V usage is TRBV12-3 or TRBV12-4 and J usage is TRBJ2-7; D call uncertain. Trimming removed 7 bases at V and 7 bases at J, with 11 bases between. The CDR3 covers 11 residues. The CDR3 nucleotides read TGTGCCAGCACCCTCTACGAGGAGCAGTACTTC. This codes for CASTLYEEQYF.

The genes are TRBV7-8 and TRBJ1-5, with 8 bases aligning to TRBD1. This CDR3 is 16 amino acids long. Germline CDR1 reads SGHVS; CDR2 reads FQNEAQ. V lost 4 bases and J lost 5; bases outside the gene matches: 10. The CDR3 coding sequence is TGTGCCAGCAGCTCCCAGGGGCAGGGGGCCGATCAGCCCCAGCATTTT. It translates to CASSSQGQGADQPQHF.

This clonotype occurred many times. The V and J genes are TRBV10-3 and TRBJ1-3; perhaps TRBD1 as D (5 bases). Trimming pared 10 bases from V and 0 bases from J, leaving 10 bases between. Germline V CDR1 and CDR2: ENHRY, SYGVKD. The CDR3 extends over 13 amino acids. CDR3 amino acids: CASETDSGNTIYF. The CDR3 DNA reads TGTGCCAGTGAGACAGACTCTGGAAACACCATATATTTT.

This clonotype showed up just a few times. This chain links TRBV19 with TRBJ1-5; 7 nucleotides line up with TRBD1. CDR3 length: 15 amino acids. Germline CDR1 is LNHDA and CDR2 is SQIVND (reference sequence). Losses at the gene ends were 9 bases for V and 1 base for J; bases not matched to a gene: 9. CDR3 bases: TGTGCCAGCACAAGGGGGCTTTTGAGCAATCAGCCCCAGCATTTT. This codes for CASTRGLLSNQPQHF.

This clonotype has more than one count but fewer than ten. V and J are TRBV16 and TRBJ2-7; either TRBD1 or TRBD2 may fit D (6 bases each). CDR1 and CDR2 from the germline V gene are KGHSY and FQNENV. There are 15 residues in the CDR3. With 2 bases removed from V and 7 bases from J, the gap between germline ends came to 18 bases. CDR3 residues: CASSQDRTGAREQYF. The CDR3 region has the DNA TGTGCCAGCAGCCAAGATCGGACGGGGGCGCGGGAGCAGTACTTC.

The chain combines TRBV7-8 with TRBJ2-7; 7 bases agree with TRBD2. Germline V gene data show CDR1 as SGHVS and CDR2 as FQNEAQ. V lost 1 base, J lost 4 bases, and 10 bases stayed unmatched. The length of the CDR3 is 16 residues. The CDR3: CASSLGRRVGGYEQYF. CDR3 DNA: TGTGCCAGCAGCTTAGGCCGTCGGGTCGGGGGGTACGAGCAGTACTTC.

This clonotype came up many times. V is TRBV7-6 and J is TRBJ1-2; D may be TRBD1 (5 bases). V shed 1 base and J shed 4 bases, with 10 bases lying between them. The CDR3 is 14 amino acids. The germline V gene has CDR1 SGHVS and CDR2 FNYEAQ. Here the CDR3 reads CASSLDLGGYGYTF. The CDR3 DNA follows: TGTGCCAGCAGCTTAGACCTGGGGGGCTATGGCTACACCTTC.

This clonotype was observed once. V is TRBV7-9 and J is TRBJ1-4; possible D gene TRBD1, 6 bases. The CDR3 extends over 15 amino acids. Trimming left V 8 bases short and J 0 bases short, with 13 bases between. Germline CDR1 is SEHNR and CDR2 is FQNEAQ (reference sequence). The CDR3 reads CASSLGQSTNEKLFF. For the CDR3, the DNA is TGTGCCAGCTCACTTGGACAGTCAACTAATGAAAAACTGTTTTTT.

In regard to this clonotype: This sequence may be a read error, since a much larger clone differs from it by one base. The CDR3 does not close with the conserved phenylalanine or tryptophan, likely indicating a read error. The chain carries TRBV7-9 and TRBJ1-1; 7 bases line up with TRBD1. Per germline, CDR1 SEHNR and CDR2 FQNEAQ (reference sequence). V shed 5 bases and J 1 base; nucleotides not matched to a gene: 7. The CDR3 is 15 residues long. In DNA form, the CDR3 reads TGTGCCAGCAGCCAACGGACAGGAGGGAACACTGAAGCTTTCCTT. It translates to CASSQRTGGNTEAFL.

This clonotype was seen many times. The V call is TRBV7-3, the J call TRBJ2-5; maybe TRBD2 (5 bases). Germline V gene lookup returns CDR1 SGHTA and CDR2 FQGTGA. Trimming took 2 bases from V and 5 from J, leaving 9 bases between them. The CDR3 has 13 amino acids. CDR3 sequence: CASSLGPGETQYF. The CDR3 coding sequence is TGTGCCAGCAGCTTAGGCCCGGGGGAGACCCAGTACTTC.

This CDR3 is CSANRGGGEAFF. The CDR3, as DNA: TGCAGTGCCAACAGGGGCGGCGGTGAAGCTTTCTTT. The V gene is TRBV20-1, the J gene TRBJ1-1, with 7 bases that match TRBD1. Per germline, CDR1 DFQATT and CDR2 SNEGSKA (reference sequence). V gave up 6 bases and J gave up 7 bases; unmatched junction bases: 8. This CDR3 region has 12 residues.

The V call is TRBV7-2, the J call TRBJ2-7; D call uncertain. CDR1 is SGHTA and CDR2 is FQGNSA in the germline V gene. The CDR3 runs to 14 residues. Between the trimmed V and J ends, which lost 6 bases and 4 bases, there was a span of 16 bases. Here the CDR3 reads CASSFVETDYEQYF. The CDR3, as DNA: TGTGCCAGCAGTTTTGTGGAGACTGATTACGAGCAGTACTTC.

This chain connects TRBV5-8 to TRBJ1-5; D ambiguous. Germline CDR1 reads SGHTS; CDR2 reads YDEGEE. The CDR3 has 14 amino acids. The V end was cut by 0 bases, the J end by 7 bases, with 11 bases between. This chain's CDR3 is CASSLVAAGQPQHF. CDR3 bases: TGTGCCAGCAGCTTGGTTGCCGCGGGACAGCCCCAGCATTTT.

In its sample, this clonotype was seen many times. The CDR3 reads CSVTGTGDSPLHF. In nucleotides, the CDR3 is TGCAGCGTGACCGGGACAGGGGACTCACCCCTCCACTTT. The chain is built from TRBV29-1 and TRBJ1-6; 10 bases match TRBD1. CDR1 and CDR2 from the germline V gene are SQVTM and ANQGSEA. This CDR3 has 13 residues. Trimming cost V 6 bases and J 10 bases; bases outside gene matches: 6.

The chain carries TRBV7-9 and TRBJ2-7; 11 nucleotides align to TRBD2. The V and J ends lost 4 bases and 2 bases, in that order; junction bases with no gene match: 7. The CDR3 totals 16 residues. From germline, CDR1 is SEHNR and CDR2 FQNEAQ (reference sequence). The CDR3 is CASSSISGGAPYEQYF. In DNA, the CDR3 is TGTGCCAGCAGCTCCATTAGCGGGGGGGCCCCCTACGAGCAGTACTTC.